Below, 32 T cell receptor beta chains from the same sample are listed, as sequenced in a study of blood T cell repertoires in COVID-19. Method: immunoSEQ multiplex PCR; TCRdb's copy keeps in-frame clones and lacks some. The sample has about 150,000 clones; about four fifths are singletons. Sample: peripheral blood. The receptors were gathered from a man aged 55-75 years with acute or convalescent COVID-19.

V gene TRBV6-5 combines with J gene TRBJ1-2; D is undetermined. CDR1 is MNHEY, CDR2 SVGAGI, per germline. The CDR3 runs 13 residues. Trimming pared 6 bases from V and 3 bases from J, leaving 11 bases between. The CDR3 DNA reads TGTGCCAGCAGGGCCGAGGCGGACTATGGCTACACCTTC. Residues: CASRAEADYGYTF.

This clone was found a few times. This chain joins TRBV7-6 and TRBJ2-7; 7 bases are shared with TRBD1. Germline values: CDR1 SGHVS, CDR2 FNYEAQ. This CDR3 comprises 16 residues. The V gene end was trimmed by 1 base and the J gene end by 0 bases; junction bases not matched to a gene: 6. CDR3 protein: CASSLGRDSISYEQYF. The DNA of the CDR3 is TGTGCCAGCAGCTTAGGAAGGGACAGCATCTCCTACGAGCAGTACTTC.

J is TRBJ1-2 and V is TRBV20-1; D uncertain. The CDR3 contains 11 residues. The V gene's germline CDR1 is DFQATT and CDR2 SNEGSKA (reference sequence). V was shortened by 1 base and J by 5 bases, with 5 bases between the two germline ends. The CDR3 loop is CSARAGYGYTF. The CDR3 DNA follows: TGCAGTGCTAGAGCGGGGTATGGCTACACCTTC.

The V and J genes are TRBV4-1 and TRBJ2-1, with TRBD2 matching over 12 bases. There are 16 residues in the CDR3. V was pared by 3 bases and J by 10 bases, with 10 bases of the junction left unmatched. Germline V gives CDR1 MGHRA, CDR2 YSYEKL. The CDR3 reads CASSQEPSGGAWEQFF. The DNA for the CDR3 is TGCGCCAGCAGCCAGGAACCTAGCGGGGGGGCGTGGGAGCAGTTCTTC.

The chain carries TRBV18 and TRBJ2-2, with a possible D match to TRBD1 (5 bases). This CDR3 region has 14 residues. Germline assignment: CDR1 KGHSH and CDR2 LQKENI. Trimming stripped 0 bases from V and 4 bases from J, with 6 bases between. CDR3 sequence reads: CASSPPGVTGELFF. CDR3 DNA: TGTGCCAGCTCACCACCAGGGGTCACCGGGGAGCTGTTTTTT.

This sequence joins TRBV25-1 and TRBJ2-3; D is perhaps TRBD1 (5 bases). This CDR3 is 12 amino acids long. Germline V gives CDR1 MGHDK, CDR2 SYGVNS. V lost 6 bases to trimming and J lost 10 bases, with 14 bases between them. The CDR3 reads CASRGALGAQYF. The CDR3, as DNA: TGTGCCAGCAGAGGGGCCCTTGGCGCGCAGTATTTT.

V usage is TRBV25-1 and J usage is TRBJ1-2; 7 bases map to TRBD1. The germline gives CDR1 MGHDK, CDR2 SYGVNS. CDR3 size: 14 residues. The junction had 3 bases not matched to a gene; V was cut back by 4 bases and J by 1 base. The CDR3 DNA reads TGTGCCAGCAGTGTGACAGGGCTTAACTATGGCTACACCTTC. Amino acid sequence: CASSVTGLNYGYTF.

The gene calls are TRBV5-1 and TRBJ2-5, with 16 positions matching TRBD2. Germline-derived CDR1 and CDR2 are SGHRS and YFSETQ. The trim removed 2 bases at V and 5 bases at J, leaving 6 bases unmatched. The CDR3 loop spans 17 amino acids. The DNA for the CDR3 is TGCGCCAGCAGCTTAGGGACTAGCGGGGGGGCATCGGAGACCCAGTACTTC. Translation: CASSLGTSGGASETQYF.

The gene calls are TRBV7-3 and TRBJ2-1, with TRBD2 matching over 8 bases. Trimming cost V 5 bases and J 11 bases; bases outside gene matches: 8. Germline V gene data show CDR1 as SGHTA and CDR2 as FQGTGA. The CDR3 extends over 13 amino acids. Here the CDR3 DNA reads TGTGCCAGCAGCCCGGGGACTAGTATAAAGCAGTTCTTC. This codes for CASSPGTSIKQFF.

V usage is TRBV19 and J usage is TRBJ2-5; 12 nucleotides match TRBD1. The trim removed 7 bases at V and 5 bases at J, leaving 11 bases unmatched. The CDR3 contains 16 residues. CDR1 is LNHDA and CDR2 is SQIVND in the germline V gene (reference sequence). CDR3 in DNA: TGTGCCAGTAAACGTTTGGGACAGGGGGCAGGGGAGACCCAGTACTTC. Protein sequence: CASKRLGQGAGETQYF.

This chain connects TRBV2 to TRBJ1-1; maybe TRBD1 (5 bases). Germline lookup yields CDR1 SNHLY and CDR2 FYNNEI. Trimming removed 3 bases from V and 0 bases from J, with 14 bases in between. The CDR3 is 16 residues long. The CDR3: CASSDVRDGLNTEAFF. The CDR3 DNA reads as TGTGCCAGCAGTGATGTCAGGGATGGGTTGAACACTGAAGCTTTCTTT.

This clone appeared a few times. The chain joins TRBV29-1 to TRBJ2-5; D might be TRBD2 (6 bases). Germline V gene sequence: CDR1 SQVTM, CDR2 ANQGSEA. The CDR3 is made up of 12 amino acids. V was shortened by 3 bases and J by 4 bases, with 9 bases between the two germline ends. CDR3 residues: CSVDLGGETQYF. DNA of the CDR3: TGCAGCGTTGATCTGGGGGGAGAGACCCAGTACTTC.

The chain combines TRBV5-6 with TRBJ1-4; 7 bases fit TRBD1. Germline loops: CDR1 SGHDT, CDR2 YYEEEE. The CDR3 has 13 amino acids. Germline trimming cut 6 bases from V and 4 bases from J; bases unmatched to any gene: 3. The CDR3 nucleotides are TGTGCCAGCAAGGACAGGAATAATGAAAAACTGTTTTTT. As protein: CASKDRNNEKLFF. The whole variable domain, filled in from reference TRBV5-6 and TRBJ1-4, reads DAGVTQSPTHLIKTRGQQVTLRCSPKSGHDTVSWYQQALGQGPQFIFQYYEEEERQRGNFPDRFSGHQFPNYSSELNVNALLLGDSALYLCASKDRNNEKLFFGSGTQLSVL.

The chain combines TRBV28 with TRBJ1-2, with D tentatively TRBD1 (5 bases). The CDR3 runs 15 residues. Germline-derived CDR1 and CDR2 are MDHEN and SYDVKM. The V gene lost 3 bases and the J gene lost 8 bases, with 19 bases spanning the gap. CDR3 in DNA: TGTGCCAGCAGTTTCCAGGGAACGGCGTCCTTAGGCTACACCTTC. Residues: CASSFQGTASLGYTF.

This sequence joins TRBV27 and TRBJ2-7, with 9 positions matching TRBD1. CDR3 length: 14 residues. V lost 9 bases to trimming and J lost 5 bases; unmatched junction nucleotides: 11. The germline V gene encodes CDR1 MNHEY and CDR2 SMNVEV (reference sequence). CDR3 DNA sequence: TGTGCCAGTCCCCGGGGACAGGGAAGCCACGAGCAGTACTTC. It encodes CASPRGQGSHEQYF.

In this sample, this clone turned up a few times. V gene TRBV30 combines with J gene TRBJ2-3, with D possibly TRBD2 on 5 matching bases. The CDR3 sequence is 16 residues long. Per the germline V gene, CDR1 is GTSNPN and CDR2 is SVGIG (reference sequence). Trimming took off 1 base at V and 6 bases at J, with 20 bases between the two ends. The CDR3 loop is CAWSGHRRRRTDTQYF. The CDR3 DNA reads as TGTGCCTGGAGTGGTCACCGACGGCGGAGGACGGATACGCAGTATTTT.

The chain links TRBV6-5 to TRBJ2-1; D is undetermined. Between the trimmed V and J ends, which lost 8 bases and 2 bases, there was a span of 4 bases. CDR1 is MNHEY and CDR2 is SVGAGI in the germline V gene. CDR3 length: 11 residues. In DNA form, the CDR3 reads TGTGCCAGCGGGCCCTACAATGAGCAGTTCTTC. This gives the protein CASGPYNEQFF.

The genes are TRBV28 and TRBJ2-2, with TRBD1 matching over 8 bases. The CDR3 consists of 14 residues. The V gene end was trimmed by 6 bases and the J gene end by 5 bases; junction bases not matched to a gene: 5. Germline V gene sequence: CDR1 MDHEN, CDR2 SYDVKM. The CDR3 DNA sequence: TGTGCCAGCAGGCAGGGGGCGCGAACCGGGGAGCTGTTTTTT. It yields the protein CASRQGARTGELFF.

J is TRBJ2-3 and V is TRBV5-4; 10 nucleotides agree with TRBD2. V lost 4 bases to trimming and J lost 0 bases; unmatched junction nucleotides: 14. The CDR3 covers 19 residues. The V gene's germline CDR1 is SGHNT and CDR2 YYREEE (reference sequence). The CDR3 DNA is TGTGCCAGCAGCACCGGGAGATTAGCGGGGGGTTCTAGCACAGATACGCAGTATTTT. Its translation is CASSTGRLAGGSSTDTQYF.

This chain joins TRBV2 and TRBJ2-1; 11 bases map to TRBD2. V shed 5 bases and J 5 bases; nucleotides not matched to a gene: 5. Germline loops: CDR1 SNHLY, CDR2 FYNNEI. The CDR3 totals 15 residues. The DNA for the CDR3 is TGTGCCAGCAGTAAAGGGACTAGCGGTGACAATGAGCAGTTCTTC. Translating gives CASSKGTSGDNEQFF. Drawing the rest from reference TRBV2 and TRBJ2-1, the complete variable domain is EPEVTQTPSHQVTQMGQEVILRCVPISNHLYFYWYRQILGQKVEFLVSFYNNEISEKSEIFDDQFSVERPDGSNFTLKIRSTKLEDSAMYFCASSKGTSGDNEQFFGPGTRLTVL.

The genes are TRBV5-4 and TRBJ2-3; D gene ambiguous. Trimming stripped 5 bases from V and 4 bases from J, with 11 bases between. The CDR3 is 13 amino acids. CDR1 is SGHNT and CDR2 is YYREEE in the germline V gene (reference sequence). In nucleotides, the CDR3 is TGTGCCAGCAGTACAGTCGGCCCAGATACGCAGTATTTT. Translating it yields CASSTVGPDTQYF.

V is TRBV4-2 and J is TRBJ1-2; perhaps TRBD1 as D (5 bases). Trimming left V 5 bases short and J 4 bases short, with 11 bases between. CDR3 size: 13 residues. Germline lookup yields CDR1 LGHNA and CDR2 YNFKEQ. The CDR3 is CASSDRDFYGYTF. CDR3 sequence (DNA): TGTGCCAGCAGCGACCGGGACTTCTATGGCTACACCTTC.

V is TRBV7-9 and J is TRBJ1-3, with 7 nucleotides matching TRBD1. CDR1 is SEHNR and CDR2 is FQNEAQ in the germline V gene (reference sequence). Trimming removed 2 bases from V and 2 bases from J; junction bases left unmatched: 3. The length of the CDR3 is 15 residues. Written as DNA, the CDR3 is TGTGCCAGCAGCTTACAGGGGGTCGCTGGAAACACCATATATTTT. This encodes CASSLQGVAGNTIYF.

This chain uses TRBV6-2 or TRBV6-3 with TRBJ2-7, with 7 bases aligning to TRBD1. Germline CDR1 reads MNHEY; CDR2 reads SVGEGT. Germline trimming cut 2 bases from V and 4 bases from J; bases unmatched to any gene: 14. The CDR3 has 17 amino acids. CDR3 sequence reads: CASSYKSSGTDLYEQYF. In DNA form, the CDR3 reads TGTGCCAGCAGTTACAAGTCCTCCGGGACAGACTTGTACGAGCAGTACTTC.

The chain is built from TRBV30 and TRBJ1-3, with D unclear. This CDR3 contains 13 residues. Per the germline V gene, CDR1 is GTSNPN and CDR2 is SVGIG (reference sequence). V dropped 1 base and J dropped 0 bases, with 4 bases sitting between them. The CDR3 spells CAWSALSGNTIYF. The CDR3 region has the DNA TGTGCCTGGAGTGCACTCTCTGGAAACACCATATATTTT.

The chain employs TRBV7-9 and TRBJ2-3; TRBD2 aligns across 9 bases. The V segment lost 2 bases and the J segment 5 bases; nucleotides outside the gene matches: 5. In germline, CDR1 is SEHNR, CDR2 FQNEAQ (reference sequence). This CDR3 spans 15 amino acids. The CDR3 nucleotides are TGTGCCAGCAGCTTACTCGCGGGGGGGCAAGATACGCAGTATTTT. This encodes CASSLLAGGQDTQYF.

The genes are TRBV18 and TRBJ2-3, with D tentatively TRBD2 (6 bases). The germline V and J ends were trimmed by 6 bases and 3 bases, with 13 bases remaining between them. The germline CDR1 and CDR2 sequences are KGHSH and LQKENI. CDR3 length: 14 residues. Written as DNA, the CDR3 is TGTGCCAGCTCCCGGGGTGGGACTACAGATACGCAGTATTTT. It is translated as CASSRGGTTDTQYF.

This rearrangement joins TRBV19 to TRBJ1-5; TRBD1 matches at 7 bases. Germline CDR1 reads LNHDA; CDR2 reads SQIVND (reference sequence). V trimming: 5 bases; J trimming: 0 bases; junction bases outside the gene matches: 7. The CDR3 is 16 residues long. The CDR3 loop is CASSRSRDSSNQPQHF. The CDR3 DNA follows: TGTGCCAGTAGTCGCTCCAGGGACAGTAGCAATCAGCCCCAGCATTTT. The entire variable domain, with the rest obtained from reference TRBV19 and TRBJ1-5, is as follows: DGGITQSPKYLFRKEGQNVTLSCEQNLNHDAMYWYRQDPGQGLRLIYYSQIVNDFQKGDIAEGYSVSREKKESFPLTVTSAQKNPTAFYLCASSRSRDSSNQPQHFGDGTRLSIL.

The chain couples TRBV7-3 to TRBJ2-4, with D hard to call. V was shortened by 3 bases and J by 0 bases, with 12 bases between the two germline ends. The V gene's germline CDR1 is SGHTA and CDR2 FQGTGA. The CDR3 length is 16 residues. CDR3 sequence: CASSLRIYRAKNIQYF. The CDR3 region has the DNA TGTGCCAGCAGCTTGCGGATCTATCGAGCCAAAAACATTCAGTACTTC.

The chain links TRBV19 to TRBJ2-7; D call uncertain. V was cut by 3 bases and J by 4 bases, with 13 bases left in between. The CDR3 is 14 amino acids. CDR1 is LNHDA and CDR2 is SQIVND in the germline V gene (reference sequence). CDR3 loop: CASSISPFGYEQYF. The CDR3 DNA reads TGTGCCAGTAGTATTAGTCCTTTCGGGTACGAGCAGTACTTC.

The rearrangement links TRBV7-2 to TRBJ2-3; 9 nucleotides match TRBD2. J gave up 7 bases and V 5 bases, and 4 bases lay outside the gene matches. This CDR3 has 13 residues. Germline assignment: CDR1 SGHTA and CDR2 FQGNSA. The CDR3 DNA is TGTGCCAGCAGCCAGCGGGGGGCCCATACGCAGTATTTT. This encodes CASSQRGAHTQYF.

The rearrangement uses TRBV5-1 and TRBJ2-2; 8 nucleotides agree with TRBD2. The junction had 12 bases not matched to a gene; V was cut back by 4 bases and J by 7 bases. Germline values: CDR1 SGHRS, CDR2 YFSETQ. This CDR3 comprises 16 residues. CDR3 DNA: TGCGCCAGCAGCCAAACCCGGCGGGGGGCTAGCGGGGAGCTGTTTTTT. Translating gives CASSQTRRGASGELFF.